Below are 4 T cell receptor beta chains sequenced from a single sample in a study of T cells in Graves' hyperthyroidism and ophthalmopathy. It was RNA transcripts that yielded the amplified TCR beta CDR3 regions. The TCR CDR3 first-round RT-PCR relied on the HTBI primer set. A single record per CDR3 protein comes from TCRdb applying MiXCR to the multiplex PCR reads. Of roughly 290,000 distinct CDR3 sequences listed, less than 15% are singletons. The sequenced sample consisted of blood. The origin of the receptors is a woman in her thirties with Graves' hyperthyroidism that later progressed to Graves' ophthalmopathy.

Ten or more counts support this clonotype. The genes are TRBV3-1 and TRBJ2-7; D ambiguous. The CDR3 sequence is 18 residues long. V lost 2 bases and J 3 bases, leaving 23 bases between the germline ends. Germline CDR1 LGHDT, CDR2 YNNKEL (reference sequence). The CDR3: CASSQLSSGSGARYEQYF. The CDR3 coding sequence is TGTGCCAGCAGCCAACTCAGCTCCGGCTCCGGAGCCCGCTACGAGCAGTACTTC.

This clonotype was found many times. The V and J genes are TRBV12-3 or TRBV12-4 and TRBJ2-1; a possible D gene is TRBD2 (5 bases). This CDR3 is 15 amino acids long. V was trimmed by 7 bases and J by 8 bases, leaving 21 bases between them. CDR3 loop: CASTSGSVGVDEQFF. In DNA, the CDR3 is TGTGCCAGCACCTCGGGGTCCGTCGGGGTCGATGAGCAGTTCTTC.

This clonotype was counted many times. This rearrangement joins TRBV12-3 or TRBV12-4 to TRBJ2-5; D is possibly TRBD1 or TRBD2 (5 bases each). V lost 2 bases, J lost 3 bases, and 10 bases lay in between. The CDR3 consists of 14 residues. The CDR3 DNA reads as TGTGCCAGCAGTTTATCCCTGGGGGAAGAGACCCAGTACTTC. Residues: CASSLSLGEETQYF.

In regard to this clonotype: A read error may account for a junction end that differs from germline. The genes are TRBV4-3 and TRBJ2-3; 8 bases line up with TRBD1. Germline values: CDR1 LGHNA, CDR2 YSLEER. The CDR3 is 15 residues long. CDR3 nucleotides: TGCGCCAGTAGCCAAGTTTCGACAGGGGCAGATACGCAGTATTTT. It translates to CASSQVSTGADTQYF.